The 7 T cell receptor beta chains below all came from one sample that was sequenced in a study of blood T cells in healthy people across ages. Through a sample-barcoded 5' primer and a J-beta primer mix, a second PCR was run for about 6 to 12 cycles. TCRdb reprocessed the 5' RACE reads via MiXCR and lists one record per CDR3 protein. This sample has 600,000 or so distinct CDR3 sequences, with 25% to 35% found just once. Specimen: blood. The origin of the receptors is a woman of 80 years or more in good health.

V is TRBV20-1 and J is TRBJ1-2, with D possibly being TRBD1 (5 bases). The CDR3 spans 13 residues. The V gene's germline CDR1 is DFQATT and CDR2 SNEGSKA (reference sequence). Between the trimmed V and J ends, which lost 6 bases and 8 bases, there was a span of 19 bases. The CDR3 region is CSAGDPLRGGYTF. The CDR3 DNA reads as TGCAGTGCCGGGGACCCCTTAAGAGGAGGCTACACCTTC.

The sample holds a few counts of this clonotype. The rearrangement links TRBV14 to TRBJ1-1; 11 bases are a match to TRBD1. V shed 3 bases and J 7 bases; nucleotides not matched to a gene: 7. The CDR3 consists of 15 residues. CDR1 is SGHDN and CDR2 is FVKESK in the germline V gene. CDR3 region: CASSQTDRGRNEAFF. In nucleotides, the CDR3 is TGTGCCAGCAGCCAGACGGACAGGGGGCGGAATGAAGCTTTCTTT.

This clonotype was counted only a few times. This sequence may be a read error, since a much larger clone differs from it by one base. The rearrangement links TRBV7-2 to TRBJ2-7; 10 bases are shared with TRBD2. Germline CDR1 is SGHTA and CDR2 is FQGNSA. This CDR3 has 20 amino acids. V was pared by 5 bases and J by 7 bases, with 26 bases of the junction left unmatched. CDR3 region: CASSQITTLGLAGVGNEQYF. The DNA for the CDR3 is TGTGCCAGCAGCCAAATAACCACACTCGGGCTAGCGGGGGTTGGGAATGAGCAGTACTTC.

The V gene is TRBV18, the J gene TRBJ1-2; TRBD1 is a possible D gene (6 bases). The V gene lost 1 base and the J gene lost 4 bases, with 16 bases spanning the gap. The CDR3 runs 16 residues. Germline V gene data show CDR1 as KGHSH and CDR2 as LQKENI. CDR3 loop: CASSPQMDRSTYGYTF. In nucleotides, the CDR3 is TGTGCCAGCTCACCACAGATGGACAGATCTACCTATGGCTACACCTTC.

This sequence joins TRBV30 and TRBJ1-4, with 9 bases aligning to TRBD1. Germline CDR1 is GTSNPN and CDR2 is SVGIG (reference sequence). The CDR3 spans 15 residues. With 1 base clipped from V and 7 bases from J, the junction kept 7 bases outside the gene matches. The CDR3: CAWSADRGRGEKLFF. The CDR3, as DNA: TGTGCCTGGAGTGCAGACAGGGGGAGAGGTGAAAAACTGTTTTTT.

This clonotype has ten or more counts. The rearrangement links TRBV20-1 to TRBJ2-3; D not certain. The CDR3 has 12 residues. CDR1 is DFQATT, CDR2 SNEGSKA, per germline (reference sequence). V lost 4 bases to trimming and J lost 4 bases, with 9 bases between them. The CDR3 sequence: CSATLEADTQYF. CDR3 nucleotides: TGCAGTGCTACCTTAGAAGCAGATACGCAGTATTTT.

Details on this clonotype: At one of its ends the junction is not consistent with the germline gene, which may arise from a read error. V usage is TRBV24-1 and J usage is TRBJ1-1; D may be TRBD1 (6 bases). The CDR3 extends over 14 amino acids. Per the germline V gene, CDR1 is KGHDR and CDR2 is SFDVKD. The CDR3 here is CATSDSGGHTEAFF. Written as DNA, the CDR3 is TGTGCCACCAGTGATTCGGGGGGACACACTGAGGCTTTCTTT.